This T cell receptor beta chain was recovered during a study of Ad26.COV2.S vaccination and SARS-CoV-2 variants. Findings and limits, study-wide: The analyses of TCR breadth and depth may have understated the size of total T cell responses. Recipients of either vaccine or placebo displayed similar breadth of non-spike TCRs. Placebo recipients showed lower spike-specific TCR breadth than vaccinees.

On this clone: Its specificity is unknown.

Trimming stripped 7 bases from V and 3 bases from J, with 18 bases between. CDR1 and CDR2 from the germline V gene are SQVTM and ANQGSEA. This CDR3 contains 14 residues. The table came from immunoSEQ multiplex PCR; TCRdb's copy has only in-frame clones and leaves some out. Of some 350,000 clones detected, 92% appear once; the ten largest clones hold under 5%. The chain recombines TRBV29-1 with TRBJ1-1, with D unresolved. The TCR comes from a human donor who had recovered from COVID-19. The input for sequencing was peripheral blood, taken after recovery from COVID-19. The CDR3 loop is CSGYNMLRDTEAFF. CDR3 nucleotides: TGCAGCGGCTATAATATGCTGAGAGACACTGAAGCTTTCTTT.